The 21 T cell receptor beta chains given below trace back to one sample, sequenced in a study of blood T cell repertoires in COVID-19. Only in-frame clones appear in the TCRdb table, and some are missing; sequencing was by immunoSEQ multiplex PCR. The repertoire holds tens of thousands of clones, with around 76% as singletons. The sequencing input was peripheral blood. The receptors were gathered from a woman at least 80 years old with acute or convalescent COVID-19.

This clone came up a few times. The CDR3 bases are TGTGCCAGCAGTGAAGAGTGGCGTCTCGGACTCGAGCAGTACTTC. Translated, it gives CASSEEWRLGLEQYF. V usage is TRBV2 and J usage is TRBJ2-7; tentative D call: TRBD2 (5 bases). The CDR3 consists of 15 residues. V lost 1 base to trimming and J lost 6 bases, with 16 bases between them. Germline CDR1 SNHLY, CDR2 FYNNEI. The full variable domain, completed using reference TRBV2 and TRBJ2-7, is EPEVTQTPSHQVTQMGQEVILRCVPISNHLYFYWYRQILGQKVEFLVSFYNNEISEKSEIFDDQFSVERPDGSNFTLKIRSTKLEDSAMYFCASSEEWRLGLEQYFGPGTRLTVT.

This clone was observed a handful of times. The rearrangement links TRBV19 to TRBJ2-7; D is perhaps TRBD1 (5 bases). Germline V CDR1 and CDR2: LNHDA, SQIVND (reference sequence). V lost 4 bases and J 5 bases, leaving 9 bases between the germline ends. This CDR3 region has 12 residues. CDR3 residues: CASSTLRDEQYF. The CDR3 nucleotides read TGTGCCAGTAGTACGCTCAGGGACGAGCAGTACTTC.

The V gene is TRBV3-1 (or the pseudogene TRBV3-2), the J gene TRBJ2-3; 10 bases align to TRBD2. There are 17 residues in the CDR3. V lost 0 bases, J lost 3 bases, and 6 bases stayed unmatched. Germline assignment: CDR1 LGHDT and CDR2 YNNKEL (reference sequence). This chain's CDR3 is CASSQDLGLANTDTQYF. Written as DNA, the CDR3 is TGTGCCAGCAGCCAAGATTTGGGACTAGCGAATACAGATACGCAGTATTTT.

The V and J genes are TRBV27 and TRBJ2-7, with D perhaps matching TRBD2 (5 bases). The CDR3 runs to 14 residues. V lost 8 bases, J lost 0 bases, and 14 bases lay in between. Germline loops: CDR1 MNHEY, CDR2 SMNVEV (reference sequence). CDR3 nucleotide sequence: TGTGCCAGCTCCCCGGCGGGCGGCTCCTACGAGCAGTACTTC. Translating it yields CASSPAGGSYEQYF.

V usage is TRBV28 and J usage is TRBJ2-3; a weak D match, TRBD2 (6 bases). V was cut by 8 bases and J by 0 bases, with 6 bases left in between. This CDR3 spans 12 amino acids. Germline lookup yields CDR1 MDHEN and CDR2 SYDVKM. The CDR3 region is CASGGSTDTQYF. Here the CDR3 DNA reads TGTGCCAGCGGGGGGAGCACAGATACGCAGTATTTT.

The rearrangement links TRBV7-9 to TRBJ1-1; a possible D gene is TRBD1 (6 bases). V was cut by 5 bases and J by 4 bases, with 11 bases left in between. Germline V gene sequence: CDR1 SEHNR, CDR2 FQNEAQ (reference sequence). The CDR3 runs 13 residues. CDR3 bases: TGTGCCAGCAGCAAAACAGGGAGCACTGAAGCTTTCTTT. Protein sequence: CASSKTGSTEAFF.

The chain combines TRBV27 with TRBJ1-5; D is perhaps TRBD1 (5 bases). V was shortened by 6 bases and J by 7 bases, with 13 bases between the two germline ends. The germline V gene encodes CDR1 MNHEY and CDR2 SMNVEV (reference sequence). The length of the CDR3 is 13 residues. CDR3 in amino acids: CASSLQGWQPQHF. The CDR3 DNA sequence: TGTGCCAGCAGCCTTCAGGGCTGGCAGCCCCAGCATTTT.

V is TRBV5-4 and J is TRBJ2-2, with 7 positions matching TRBD1. The CDR3 is made up of 15 amino acids. Trimming at V came to 4 bases and at J to 2 bases, leaving 5 bases not matched to a gene. The germline V gene encodes CDR1 SGHNT and CDR2 YYREEE (reference sequence). The CDR3 loop is CASSPRQGNTGELFF. DNA for the CDR3: TGTGCCAGCAGCCCACGACAGGGTAACACCGGGGAGCTGTTTTTT.

The chain recombines TRBV7-3 with TRBJ2-1; the match to TRBD1 covers 8 bases. V trimming: 5 bases; J trimming: 4 bases; junction bases outside the gene matches: 13. There are 17 residues in the CDR3. The germline V gene encodes CDR1 SGHTA and CDR2 FQGTGA. CDR3 residues: CASSPWGGQGLYNEQFF. The CDR3 DNA is TGTGCCAGCAGCCCTTGGGGAGGACAGGGCCTTTACAATGAGCAGTTCTTC.

This clone was recorded once. The J gene is TRBJ1-1, the V gene TRBV5-1, with 10 bases lining up with TRBD1. V was clipped by 3 bases and J by 1 base; unmatched bases: 6. From germline, CDR1 is SGHRS and CDR2 YFSETQ. The CDR3 loop spans 16 amino acids. CDR3: CASSWGDRGPNTEAFF. The CDR3 coding sequence is TGCGCCAGCAGCTGGGGCGACAGGGGGCCGAACACTGAAGCTTTCTTT.

The V and J genes are TRBV13 and TRBJ2-6, with TRBD1 matching 8 bases. V trimming: 5 bases; J trimming: 2 bases; junction bases outside the gene matches: 2. This CDR3 has 15 residues. Germline loops: CDR1 PRHDT, CDR2 FYEKMQ (reference sequence). CDR3 loop: CASSQQGAGANVLTF. The CDR3 coding sequence is TGTGCCAGCAGCCAACAGGGGGCTGGGGCCAACGTCCTGACTTTC.

The chain employs TRBV10-3 and TRBJ2-2, with a weak D call TRBD2 (6 bases). V lost 4 bases, J lost 10 bases, and 19 bases lay in between. The CDR3 is made up of 15 amino acids. CDR1 ENHRY and CDR2 SYGVKD come from the germline V gene. The CDR3 region is CAISGTGQLAEELFF. In nucleotides, the CDR3 is TGTGCCATCAGTGGAACAGGCCAACTAGCCGAGGAGCTGTTTTTT.

The genes are TRBV5-1 and TRBJ2-3, with 13 positions matching TRBD2. CDR3 length equals 15 residues. J lost 4 bases, V lost 4 bases, and 3 bases had no gene match. Germline loops: CDR1 SGHRS, CDR2 YFSETQ. CDR3 amino acids: CASSLGLAGSDTQYF. As DNA, the CDR3 is TGCGCCAGCAGCCTGGGACTAGCGGGGTCAGATACGCAGTATTTT.

A single count supports this clone. The chain employs TRBV24-1 and TRBJ2-1; 7 nucleotides line up with TRBD2. This CDR3 is 15 amino acids long. Germline CDR1 reads KGHDR; CDR2 reads SFDVKD. V was pared by 5 bases and J by 6 bases, with 9 bases of the junction left unmatched. The CDR3 reads CATSAWGGTGNEQFF. In DNA, the CDR3 is TGTGCCACCAGTGCCTGGGGGGGTACGGGCAATGAGCAGTTCTTC.

This chain connects TRBV2 to TRBJ1-1; the D is unclear. Germline assignment: CDR1 SNHLY and CDR2 FYNNEI. This CDR3 comprises 13 residues. Between the trimmed V and J ends, which lost 5 bases and 7 bases, there was a span of 14 bases. The CDR3 is CASSWTGRNEAFF. CDR3 in DNA: TGTGCCAGCAGTTGGACTGGTAGGAATGAAGCTTTCTTT.

The rearrangement uses TRBV24-1 and TRBJ2-5; no reliable D call. The CDR3 spans 15 residues. CDR1 is KGHDR, CDR2 SFDVKD, per germline. Trimming took off 5 bases at V and 1 base at J, with 13 bases between the two ends. For the CDR3, the DNA is TGTGCCACCAGTGCCGGCCACAGTAGCCAAGAGACCCAGTACTTC. This gives the protein CATSAGHSSQETQYF.

This chain uses TRBV5-1 with TRBJ1-1, with no clear D. Germline CDR1 reads SGHRS; CDR2 reads YFSETQ. Between the trimmed V and J ends, which lost 2 bases and 3 bases, there was a span of 8 bases. The CDR3 loop spans 13 amino acids. The CDR3 DNA reads as TGCGCCAGCAGCTTCGACACCTACACTGAAGCTTTCTTT. Residues: CASSFDTYTEAFF.

The chain is built from TRBV14 and TRBJ2-3, with D unclear. With 9 bases removed from V and 2 bases from J, the gap between germline ends came to 9 bases. Germline-derived CDR1 and CDR2 are SGHDN and FVKESK. The CDR3 length is 12 residues. CDR3 in DNA: TGTGCCAGATCCTCTCTCACAGATACGCAGTATTTT. Encoded protein: CARSSLTDTQYF.

In this sample, this clone turned up a few times. The rearrangement joins TRBV27 to TRBJ2-2; 10 bases map to TRBD2. Losses at the gene ends were 5 bases for V and 6 bases for J; bases not matched to a gene: 12. CDR3 length: 17 residues. Looked up from germline, CDR1 is MNHEY and CDR2 is SMNVEV (reference sequence). In DNA, the CDR3 is TGTGCCAGCAGTCCTCTAGCGGGAGTGAGTTACGCCGGGGAGCTGTTTTTT. Its protein is CASSPLAGVSYAGELFF.

The rearrangement links TRBV27 to TRBJ1-2; no definite D call. Trimming stripped 8 bases from V and 4 bases from J, with 17 bases between. This CDR3 has 14 amino acids. Germline V gives CDR1 MNHEY, CDR2 SMNVEV (reference sequence). CDR3 sequence reads: CASSTGPRGYGYTF. In DNA form, the CDR3 reads TGTGCCAGCTCGACGGGTCCGCGAGGCTATGGCTACACCTTC.

This chain links TRBV11-2 with TRBJ2-7; 12 bases map to TRBD2. Germline CDR1 and CDR2: SGHAT and FQNNGV. V lost 4 bases to trimming and J lost 4 bases; unmatched junction nucleotides: 5. The CDR3 has 15 amino acids. For the CDR3, the DNA is TGTGCCAGCAGCTCCTGGACTAGCGGGAAGTACGAGCAGTACTTC. It yields the protein CASSSWTSGKYEQYF.